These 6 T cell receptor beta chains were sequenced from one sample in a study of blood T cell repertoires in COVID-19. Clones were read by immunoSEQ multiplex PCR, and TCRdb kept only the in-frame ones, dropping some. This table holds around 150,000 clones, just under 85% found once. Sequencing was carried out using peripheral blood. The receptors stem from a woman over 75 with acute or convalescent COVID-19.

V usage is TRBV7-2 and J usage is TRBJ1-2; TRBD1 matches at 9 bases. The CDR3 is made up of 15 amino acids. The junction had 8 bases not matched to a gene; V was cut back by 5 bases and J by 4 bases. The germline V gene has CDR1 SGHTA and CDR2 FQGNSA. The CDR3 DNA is TGTGCCAGCAGCACCGGGACAGGGAAATTCTATGGCTACACCTTC. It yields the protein CASSTGTGKFYGYTF.

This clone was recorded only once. CDR3 region: CATSRDRGTGMNTEAFF. The DNA of the CDR3 is TGTGCCACCAGCAGAGACCGAGGGACAGGTATGAACACTGAAGCTTTCTTT. The genes are TRBV15 and TRBJ1-1; 8 bases match TRBD1. The CDR3 has 17 residues. Germline CDR1 reads LNHNV; CDR2 reads YYDKDF (reference sequence). V gave up 0 bases and J gave up 0 bases; unmatched junction bases: 6.

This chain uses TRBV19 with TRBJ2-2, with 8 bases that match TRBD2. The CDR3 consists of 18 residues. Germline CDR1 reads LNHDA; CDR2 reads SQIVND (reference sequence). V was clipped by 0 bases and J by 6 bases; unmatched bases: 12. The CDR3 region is CASSIEGRGLAGAGELFF. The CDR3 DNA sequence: TGTGCCAGTAGTATAGAGGGGCGAGGGCTAGCGGGTGCCGGGGAGCTGTTTTTT.

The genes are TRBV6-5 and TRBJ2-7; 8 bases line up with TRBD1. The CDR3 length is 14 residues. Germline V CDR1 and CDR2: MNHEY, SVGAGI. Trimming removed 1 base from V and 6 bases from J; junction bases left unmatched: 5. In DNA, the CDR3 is TGTGCCAGCAGTTACTTCAGGGGGCCGGGCGAGCAGTACTTC. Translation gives CASSYFRGPGEQYF.

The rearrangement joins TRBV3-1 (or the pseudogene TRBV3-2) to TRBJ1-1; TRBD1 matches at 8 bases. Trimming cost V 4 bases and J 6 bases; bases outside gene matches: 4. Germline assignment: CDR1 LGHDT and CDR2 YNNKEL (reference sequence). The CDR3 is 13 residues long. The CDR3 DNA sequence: TGTGCCAGCAGCCTCGGACAGGGCTCTGAAGCTTTCTTT. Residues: CASSLGQGSEAFF.

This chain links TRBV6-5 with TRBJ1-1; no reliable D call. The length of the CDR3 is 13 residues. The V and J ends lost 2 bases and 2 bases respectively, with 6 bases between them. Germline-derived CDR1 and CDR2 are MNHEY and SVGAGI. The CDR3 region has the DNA TGTGCCAGCAGTTACCGGAGTAACACTGAAGCTTTCTTT. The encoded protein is CASSYRSNTEAFF.